The 18 T cell receptor beta chains below were found in one sample sequenced in a study of PD-1 blockade in classical Hodgkin lymphoma. Every patient was affected by relapse after autologous stem cell transplantation, while exposure to brentuximab vedotin was not uniform. With magnetic negative selection, CD4+ T cells were purified from PBMCs that had been thawed. This table comes from immunoSEQ multiplex PCR, and its TCRdb copy is limited to in-frame clones, with some not included. This sample carries tens of thousands of clones, 65% to 90% of them seen once, and the ten largest clones take roughly 2.2%. The material was CD4+ T cells from blood, obtained at baseline. The receptors stem from a human donor with classical Hodgkin lymphoma.

The chain links TRBV6-5 to TRBJ2-7; 8 bases align to TRBD1. V shed 2 bases and J 7 bases; nucleotides not matched to a gene: 7. Germline lookup yields CDR1 MNHEY and CDR2 SVGAGI. The CDR3 length is 14 residues. For the CDR3, the DNA is TGTGCCAGCAGTTACGAGGCAGGGGGCGAAGAGCAGTACTTC. As protein: CASSYEAGGEEQYF.

A single count supports this clone. This chain connects TRBV30 to TRBJ1-5; a possible D gene is TRBD1 (6 bases). The V and J ends lost 1 base and 6 bases respectively, with 10 bases between them. CDR1 GTSNPN and CDR2 SVGIG come from the germline V gene (reference sequence). CDR3 length: 13 amino acids. In nucleotides, the CDR3 is TGTGCCTGGAGTGACAGGGTGGGTCAGCCCCAGCATTTT. The encoded protein is CAWSDRVGQPQHF.

The chain uses TRBV6-1 and TRBJ2-4; D call uncertain. The CDR3 consists of 15 residues. The V end was cut by 4 bases, the J end by 0 bases, with 10 bases between. Germline lookup yields CDR1 MNHNS and CDR2 SASEGT. In DNA form, the CDR3 reads TGTGCCAGCAGTGCCATATCACAAGCCAAAAACATTCAGTACTTC. The encoded protein is CASSAISQAKNIQYF.

The chain has TRBV19 and TRBJ1-5; D is possibly TRBD1 (5 bases). Trimming took 7 bases from V and 0 from J, leaving 16 bases between them. From germline, CDR1 is LNHDA and CDR2 SQIVND (reference sequence). CDR3 length: 16 amino acids. CDR3 sequence (DNA): TGTGCCAGTAATCAGGGTCTGGGGTATAGCAATCAGCCCCAGCATTTT. It yields the protein CASNQGLGYSNQPQHF.

This chain connects TRBV5-1 to TRBJ2-3; perhaps TRBD2 as D (5 bases). Germline V gene data show CDR1 as SGHRS and CDR2 as YFSETQ. The CDR3 spans 13 residues. The V gene lost 4 bases and the J gene lost 2 bases, with 8 bases spanning the gap. Written as DNA, the CDR3 is TGCGCCAGCAGCGCACGGGACACAGATACGCAGTATTTT. Its protein is CASSARDTDTQYF.

This chain uses TRBV7-9 with TRBJ2-1, with TRBD2 identical over 12 bases. The CDR3 runs 17 residues. Germline loops: CDR1 SEHNR, CDR2 FQNEAQ (reference sequence). V gave up 4 bases and J gave up 8 bases; unmatched junction bases: 12. The CDR3 spells CASSSARLAGAFDEQFF. In DNA, the CDR3 is TGTGCCAGCAGCTCGGCTAGACTAGCGGGAGCTTTCGATGAGCAGTTCTTC. The complete variable domain, with remaining parts taken from reference TRBV7-9 and TRBJ2-1, reads DTGVSQNPRHKITKRGQNVTFRCDPISEHNRLYWYRQTLGQGPEFLTYFQNEAQLEKSRLLSDRFSAERPKGSFSTLEIQRTEQGDSAMYLCASSSARLAGAFDEQFFGPGTRLTVL.

The V and J genes are TRBV6-1 and TRBJ2-5; D is perhaps TRBD2 (6 bases). In germline, CDR1 is MNHNS, CDR2 SASEGT. CDR3 length: 13 residues. V lost 7 bases, J lost 1 base, and 10 bases lay in between. The chain's CDR3 is CASNLGLQETQYF. The DNA for the CDR3 is TGTGCCAGCAATTTGGGACTCCAAGAGACCCAGTACTTC.

CDR3 DNA sequence: TGTGCCACCAGCAGACCCCCCGGGACTAGCGGGAGGAATGAGCAGTTCTTC. Translated: CATSRPPGTSGRNEQFF. This rearrangement joins TRBV15 to TRBJ2-1, with 15 nucleotides matching TRBD2. Trimming took 2 bases from V and 7 from J; bases not matched to a gene: 6. Germline CDR1 LNHNV, CDR2 YYDKDF (reference sequence). CDR3 length: 17 residues.

The J gene is TRBJ2-3, the V gene TRBV11-2; no reliable D call. The V gene lost 1 base and the J gene lost 6 bases, with 2 bases spanning the gap. This CDR3 spans 11 amino acids. CDR1 is SGHAT and CDR2 is FQNNGV in the germline V gene. CDR3 in amino acids: CASSLVDTQYF. In DNA, the CDR3 is TGTGCCAGCAGCTTAGTTGATACGCAGTATTTT.

The chain couples TRBV28 to TRBJ2-1, with D uncertain. Trimming stripped 6 bases from V and 5 bases from J, with 8 bases between. Germline loops: CDR1 MDHEN, CDR2 SYDVKM. This CDR3 contains 12 residues. The CDR3 sequence: CASSEPHNEQFF. Written as DNA, the CDR3 is TGTGCCAGCAGCGAACCGCACAATGAGCAGTTCTTC.

This rearrangement joins TRBV5-1 to TRBJ2-5; tentatively, D is TRBD2 (5 bases). CDR1 is SGHRS, CDR2 YFSETQ, per germline. The CDR3 covers 14 residues. V lost 0 bases to trimming and J lost 1 base, with 7 bases between them. CDR3 in DNA: TGCGCCAGCAGCTTGGGTGGAGGCCAAGAGACCCAGTACTTC. This translates into CASSLGGGQETQYF.

This sequence joins TRBV30 and TRBJ2-4; TRBD1 aligns across 7 bases. V dropped 0 bases and J dropped 4; count of bases not matched to a gene: 3. This CDR3 is 14 amino acids long. CDR1 and CDR2 (germline): GTSNPN, SVGIG (reference sequence). CDR3 loop: CAWSVRDRKNIQYF. The CDR3, as DNA: TGTGCCTGGAGTGTAAGGGACAGAAAAAACATTCAGTACTTC.

J is TRBJ2-5 and V is TRBV10-1; 12 positions match TRBD2. The V segment lost 6 bases and the J segment 0 bases; nucleotides outside the gene matches: 2. The CDR3 length is 15 residues. Germline-derived CDR1 and CDR2 are WNHNN and SYGVQD (reference sequence). CDR3 region: CASSPSGRDQETQYF. The CDR3, as DNA: TGCGCCAGCAGCCCTAGCGGGAGGGACCAAGAGACCCAGTACTTC.

Written as DNA, the CDR3 is TGCGCCAGCAGCCAGTGGGACAGGGGGTGTCGAGTGTGTAATGAAAAACTGTTTTTT. It is translated as CASSQWDRGCRVCNEKLFF. The J gene is TRBJ1-4, the V gene TRBV5-1; 11 positions match TRBD1. Germline V CDR1 and CDR2: SGHRS, YFSETQ. The CDR3 spans 19 residues. Germline trimming cut 4 bases from V and 4 bases from J; bases unmatched to any gene: 15.

This sequence joins TRBV19 and TRBJ2-3; the D gene is possibly TRBD1 (5 bases). The germline V and J ends were trimmed by 8 bases and 4 bases, with 10 bases remaining between them. The CDR3 consists of 12 residues. Germline V gene lookup returns CDR1 LNHDA and CDR2 SQIVND (reference sequence). The CDR3, as DNA: TGTGCCAGTTCTGCAGGGTCAGATACGCAGTATTTT. Translation: CASSAGSDTQYF.

The genes are TRBV6-5 and TRBJ1-1; D is uncertain. The length of the CDR3 is 13 residues. With 2 bases removed from V and 2 bases from J, the gap between germline ends came to 6 bases. Germline assignment: CDR1 MNHEY and CDR2 SVGAGI. CDR3 DNA sequence: TGTGCCAGCAGTTACAGAGGTAACACTGAAGCTTTCTTT. It is translated as CASSYRGNTEAFF.

This clone was counted a single time. J is TRBJ2-2 and V is TRBV11-2; maybe TRBD1 (6 bases). Germline V lookup: CDR1 SGHAT, CDR2 FQNNGV. Trimming removed 4 bases from V and 0 bases from J, with 18 bases in between. The CDR3 has 18 amino acids. CDR3 protein: CASSWDRDKPTNTGELFF. The CDR3 region has the DNA TGTGCCAGCAGCTGGGACCGGGACAAGCCCACGAACACCGGGGAGCTGTTTTTT.

The rearrangement joins TRBV7-9 to TRBJ2-5; D gene unclear. The germline V gene encodes CDR1 SEHNR and CDR2 FQNEAQ (reference sequence). The CDR3 covers 14 residues. V shed 1 base and J shed 5 bases, with 11 bases lying between them. The CDR3 sequence is CASSLGLVAETQYF. DNA for the CDR3: TGTGCCAGCAGCTTAGGCCTAGTCGCCGAGACCCAGTACTTC.